Sequencing of this TCR beta chain was carried out in a study of radiotherapy plus CTLA-4 blockade in lung cancer. Across the whole study: Objective responses emerged in 15% to 20% of patients, and roughly 28% attained disease control. Study-wide findings and caveats: Response was reportedly best predicted by early blood T cell clone dynamics, with interferon-beta. Among blood TCR repertoires after radiotherapy plus ipilimumab, tumor-derived clones expanded.

As concerns this clone: The antigen remains unidentified.

Clones were read by immunoSEQ multiplex PCR, and TCRdb kept only the in-frame ones, dropping some. This table has about 100,000 clones, 83% appearing once. Focal radiation plus CTLA-4 blockade with ipilimumab was given to patients with chemo-refractory metastatic non-small-cell lung cancer. This CDR3 comprises 14 residues. Trimming left V 6 bases short and J 4 bases short, with 16 bases between. Germline V gene lookup returns CDR1 MNHNY and CDR2 SVGAGI (reference sequence). This receptor was obtained from a human donor with non-small cell lung cancer who had stable disease on radiotherapy plus ipilimumab. The chain combines TRBV6-6 with TRBJ2-7; D possibly corresponds to TRBD2 (6 bases). Sequenced material: peripheral blood, taken from a patient treated with radiotherapy plus ipilimumab. CDR3 amino acids: CASSPAGLLYEQYF. The CDR3 DNA is TGTGCCAGCAGCCCCGCGGGGCTCTTATACGAGCAGTACTTC.